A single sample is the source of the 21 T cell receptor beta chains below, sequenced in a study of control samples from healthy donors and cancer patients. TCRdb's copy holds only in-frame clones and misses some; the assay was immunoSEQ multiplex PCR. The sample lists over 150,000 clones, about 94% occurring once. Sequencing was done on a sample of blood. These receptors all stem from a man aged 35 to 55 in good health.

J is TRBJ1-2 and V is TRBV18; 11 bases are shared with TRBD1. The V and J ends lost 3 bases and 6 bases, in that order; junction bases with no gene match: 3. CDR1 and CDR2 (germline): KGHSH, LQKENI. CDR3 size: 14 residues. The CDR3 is CASSPRTGGNGYTF. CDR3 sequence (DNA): TGTGCCAGCTCACCGAGGACAGGGGGCAATGGCTACACCTTC.

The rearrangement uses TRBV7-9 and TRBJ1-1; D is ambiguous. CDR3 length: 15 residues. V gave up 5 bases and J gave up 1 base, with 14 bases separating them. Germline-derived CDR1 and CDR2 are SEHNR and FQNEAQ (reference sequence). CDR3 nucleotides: TGTGCCAGCAGCCACGACCAGTACTCGAACACTGAAGCTTTCTTT. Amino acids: CASSHDQYSNTEAFF.

The CDR3 protein is CASSQGEPRRMNTEAFF. CDR3 bases: TGCGCCAGCAGCCAAGGGGAACCAAGGAGGATGAACACTGAAGCTTTCTTT. This rearrangement joins TRBV4-1 to TRBJ1-1; D gene unclear. The V end was cut by 1 base, the J end by 0 bases, with 15 bases between. Germline V gives CDR1 MGHRA, CDR2 YSYEKL. The CDR3 contains 17 residues.

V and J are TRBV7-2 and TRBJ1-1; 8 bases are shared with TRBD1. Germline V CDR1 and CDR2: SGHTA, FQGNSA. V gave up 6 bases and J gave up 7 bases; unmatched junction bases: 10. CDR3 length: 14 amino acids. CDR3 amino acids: CASRPGQGVDEAFF. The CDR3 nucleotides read TGTGCCAGCAGACCTGGACAGGGAGTGGATGAAGCTTTCTTT.

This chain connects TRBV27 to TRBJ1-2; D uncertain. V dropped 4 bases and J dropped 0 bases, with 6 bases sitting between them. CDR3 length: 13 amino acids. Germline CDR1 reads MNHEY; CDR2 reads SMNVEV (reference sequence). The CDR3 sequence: CASSWSSNYGYTF. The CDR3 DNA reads TGTGCCAGCAGTTGGAGTTCTAACTATGGCTACACCTTC.

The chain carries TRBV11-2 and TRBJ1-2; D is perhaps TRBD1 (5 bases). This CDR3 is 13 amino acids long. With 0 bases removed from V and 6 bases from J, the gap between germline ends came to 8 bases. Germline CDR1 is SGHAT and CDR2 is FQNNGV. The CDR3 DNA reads TGTGCCAGCAGCTTAGATTGGGGGGATGGCTACACCTTC. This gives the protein CASSLDWGDGYTF.

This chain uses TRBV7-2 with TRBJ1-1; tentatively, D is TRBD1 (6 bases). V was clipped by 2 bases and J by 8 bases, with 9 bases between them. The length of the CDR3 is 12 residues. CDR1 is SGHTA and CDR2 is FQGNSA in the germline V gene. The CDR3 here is CASSLRGWEAFF. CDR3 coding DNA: TGTGCCAGCAGCTTAAGGGGGTGGGAAGCTTTCTTT.

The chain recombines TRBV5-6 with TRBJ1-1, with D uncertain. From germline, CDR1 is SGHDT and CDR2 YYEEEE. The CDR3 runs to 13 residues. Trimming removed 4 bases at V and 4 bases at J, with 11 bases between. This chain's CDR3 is CASSPAGGTEAFF. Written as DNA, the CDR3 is TGTGCCAGCAGCCCGGCCGGTGGCACTGAAGCTTTCTTT.

The CDR3 DNA follows: TGTGCCAGCAGTTTAAACACCGGGTCCTATGGCTACACCTTC. It encodes CASSLNTGSYGYTF. V usage is TRBV25-1 and J usage is TRBJ1-2; D is uncertain. Germline V gene sequence: CDR1 MGHDK, CDR2 SYGVNS. This CDR3 region has 14 residues. Deletions cut 5 bases from V and 4 bases from J, with 14 bases between.

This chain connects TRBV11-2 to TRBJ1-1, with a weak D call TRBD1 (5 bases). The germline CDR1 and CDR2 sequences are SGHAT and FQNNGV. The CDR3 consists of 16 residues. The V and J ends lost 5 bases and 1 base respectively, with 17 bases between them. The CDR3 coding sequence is TGTGCCAGCAGCCCGAGTTGGGGCGGGCGGAACACTGAAGCTTTCTTT. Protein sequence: CASSPSWGGRNTEAFF.

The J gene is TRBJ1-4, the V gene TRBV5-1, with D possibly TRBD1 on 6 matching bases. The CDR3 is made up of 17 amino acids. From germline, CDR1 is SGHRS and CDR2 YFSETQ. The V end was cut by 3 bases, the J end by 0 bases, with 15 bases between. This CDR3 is CASSWESGETTNEKLFF. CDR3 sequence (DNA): TGCGCCAGCAGCTGGGAATCAGGGGAGACAACTAATGAAAAACTGTTTTTT.

CDR3: CASSLTSTDTQYF. CDR3 coding DNA: TGTGCCAGCAGTTTAACCTCCACAGATACGCAGTATTTT. The rearrangement links TRBV12-3 or TRBV12-4 to TRBJ2-3; no definite D call. The ends were cut back, 2 bases at V and 2 bases at J, with 5 bases in the middle. This CDR3 comprises 13 residues.

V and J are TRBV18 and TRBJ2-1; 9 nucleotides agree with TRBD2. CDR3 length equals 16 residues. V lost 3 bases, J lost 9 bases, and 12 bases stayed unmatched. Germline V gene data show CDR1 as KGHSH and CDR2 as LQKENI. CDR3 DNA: TGTGCCAGCTCACCGAGCGTAGCGGGGGCGGTGGGTGAGCAGTTCTTC. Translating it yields CASSPSVAGAVGEQFF. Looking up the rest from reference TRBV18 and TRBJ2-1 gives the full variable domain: NAGVMQNPRHLVRRRGQEARLRCSPMKGHSHVYWYRQLPEEGLKFMVYLQKENIIDESGMPKERFSAEFPKEGPSILRIQQVVRGDSAAYFCASSPSVAGAVGEQFFGPGTRLTVL.

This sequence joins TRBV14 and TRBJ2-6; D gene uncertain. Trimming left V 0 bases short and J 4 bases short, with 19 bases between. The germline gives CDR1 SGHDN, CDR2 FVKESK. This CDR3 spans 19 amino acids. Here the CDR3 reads CASSQEPPRTEGGANVLTF. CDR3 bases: TGTGCCAGCAGCCAAGAACCCCCCCGCACGGAAGGCGGGGCCAACGTCCTGACTTTC.

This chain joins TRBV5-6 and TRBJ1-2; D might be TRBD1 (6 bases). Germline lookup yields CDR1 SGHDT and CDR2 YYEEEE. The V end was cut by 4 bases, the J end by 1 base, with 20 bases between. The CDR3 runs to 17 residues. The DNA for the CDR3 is TGTGCCAGCAGCCCGGGACATGCCCGATGGGGTAACTATGGCTACACCTTC. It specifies CASSPGHARWGNYGYTF.

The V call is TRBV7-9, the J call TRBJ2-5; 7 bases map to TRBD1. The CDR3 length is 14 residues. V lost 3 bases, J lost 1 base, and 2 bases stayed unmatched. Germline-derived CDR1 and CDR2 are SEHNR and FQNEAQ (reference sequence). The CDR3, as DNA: TGTGCCAGCAGCTTCGCAGGGGGCCAAGAGACCCAGTACTTC. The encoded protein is CASSFAGGQETQYF. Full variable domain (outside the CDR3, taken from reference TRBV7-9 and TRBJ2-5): DTGVSQNPRHKITKRGQNVTFRCDPISEHNRLYWYRQTLGQGPEFLTYFQNEAQLEKSRLLSDRFSAERPKGSFSTLEIQRTEQGDSAMYLCASSFAGGQETQYFGPGTRLLVL.

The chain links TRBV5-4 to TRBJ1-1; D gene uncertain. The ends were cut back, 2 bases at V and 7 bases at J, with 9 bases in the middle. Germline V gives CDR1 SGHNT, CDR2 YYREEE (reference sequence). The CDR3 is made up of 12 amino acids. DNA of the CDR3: TGTGCCAGCAGCTTCGGCAGGTTTGAAGCTTTCTTT. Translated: CASSFGRFEAFF.

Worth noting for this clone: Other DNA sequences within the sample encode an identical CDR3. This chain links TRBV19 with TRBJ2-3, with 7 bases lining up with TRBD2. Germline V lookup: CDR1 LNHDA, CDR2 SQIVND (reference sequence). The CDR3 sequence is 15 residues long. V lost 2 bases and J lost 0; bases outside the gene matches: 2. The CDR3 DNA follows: TGTGCCAGTAGTATACAGGGAGGGAGCACAGATACGCAGTATTTT. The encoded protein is CASSIQGGSTDTQYF.

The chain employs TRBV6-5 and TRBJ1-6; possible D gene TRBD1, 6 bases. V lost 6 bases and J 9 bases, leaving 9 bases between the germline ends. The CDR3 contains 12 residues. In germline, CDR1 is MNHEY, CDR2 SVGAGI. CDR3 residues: CASRTGLSPLHF. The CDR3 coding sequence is TGTGCCAGCAGGACAGGTCTTTCACCCCTCCACTTT.

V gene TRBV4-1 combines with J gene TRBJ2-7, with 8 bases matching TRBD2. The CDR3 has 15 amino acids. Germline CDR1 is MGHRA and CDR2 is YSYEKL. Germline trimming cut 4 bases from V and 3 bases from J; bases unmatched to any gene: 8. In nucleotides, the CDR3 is TGCGCCAGCAGCCCTTCCGGGACTAGTGACTACGAGCAGTACTTC. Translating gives CASSPSGTSDYEQYF.

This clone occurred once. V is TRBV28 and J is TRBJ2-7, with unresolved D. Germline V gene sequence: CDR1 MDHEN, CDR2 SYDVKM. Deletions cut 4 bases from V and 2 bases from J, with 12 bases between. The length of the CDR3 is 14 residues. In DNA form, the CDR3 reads TGTGCCAGCAGTTACGGGCAGGCTACCTACGAGCAGTACTTC. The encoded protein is CASSYGQATYEQYF.